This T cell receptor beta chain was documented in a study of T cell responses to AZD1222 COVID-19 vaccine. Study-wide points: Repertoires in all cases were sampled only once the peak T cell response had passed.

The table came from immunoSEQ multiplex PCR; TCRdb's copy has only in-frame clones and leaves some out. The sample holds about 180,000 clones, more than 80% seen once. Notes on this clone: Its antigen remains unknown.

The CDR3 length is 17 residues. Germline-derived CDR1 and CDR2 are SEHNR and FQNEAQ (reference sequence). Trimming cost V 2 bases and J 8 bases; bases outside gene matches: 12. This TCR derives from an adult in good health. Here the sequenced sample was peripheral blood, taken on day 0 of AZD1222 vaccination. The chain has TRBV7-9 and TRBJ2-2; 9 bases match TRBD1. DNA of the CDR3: TGTGCCAGCAGCTTATCCGGGACAGGGCCGTCGGGTGGGGAGCTGTTTTTT. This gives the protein CASSLSGTGPSGGELFF.